This T cell receptor (beta chain) derives from a study of blood T cell repertoires in COVID-19. CDR1 is SGHTA, CDR2 FQGNSA, per germline. V was shortened by 1 base and J by 15 bases, with 13 bases between the two germline ends. The CDR3 contains 12 residues. TCRdb's table, derived via immunoSEQ multiplex PCR, lists solely in-frame clones and lacks some. Among 150,000 to 200,000 clones listed, less than 90% were seen once. The V and J genes are TRBV7-2 and TRBJ1-5; D call uncertain. This clonotype was sampled from a man in his 70s with active or convalescent COVID-19. The specimen sequenced was peripheral blood. CDR3 amino acids: CASSLGEARPHF. The DNA of the CDR3 is TGTGCCAGCAGCTTAGGAGAAGCCCGTCCGCATTTT.